This is a list of T cell receptor beta chains from one sample in a study of OX40 agonist ivuxolimab in advanced cancers. Assay: immunoSEQ multiplex PCR; the TCRdb copy retains only in-frame clones and omits some. The sample consists of 90,000 to 100,000 clones, roughly nine tenths of them appearing once. The material sequenced was CD4+ or CD8+ T cells sorted from blood, taken in a trial of the OX40 agonist ivuxolimab. The receptors were gathered from an adult with an advanced solid tumor such as melanoma, head and neck, liver or kidney cancer. Each CDR3 is given with its conserved first and last residue. Each record gives: D gene, V gene, clone size, J gene, CDR3 DNA, CDR3 protein. The D gene is left open where the match is weak. Clone size is shown for a subset of rows, as once, few, many or a class of expanded clone.

.	TRBV11-1	.	TRBJ2-1	TGTGCCAGCAGCTTCCGGCGCAATGAGCAGTTCTTC	CASSFRRNEQFF
TRBD1	TRBV27	.	TRBJ2-2	TGTGCCAGCAGTTTATTTTACGGAGCAGGGGGCACCGGGGAGCTGTTTTTT	CASSLFYGAGGTGELFF
TRBD1	TRBV28	.	TRBJ1-2	TGTGCCAGCAGTTCCCGGACAGGGAGTCCTCCCTATGGCTACACCTTC	CASSSRTGSPPYGYTF
TRBD1	TRBV19	.	TRBJ1-5	TGTGCCAGTAGTATTGGGACAGGGAATAGCAATCAGCCCCAGCATTTT	CASSIGTGNSNQPQHF
TRBD2	TRBV4-3	.	TRBJ2-7	TGCGCCAGCAGCCAAGATGTAGCTAGCGGGAGCTCCTACGAGCAGTACTTC	CASSQDVASGSSYEQYF
.	TRBV7-9	once	TRBJ2-2	TGTGCCAGCGCACGGTCCGGGGAGCTGTTTTTT	CASARSGELFF
.	TRBV5-5	.	TRBJ2-6	TGTGCCAGCAGCTTGGGTGTAGGGCCTGGGGCCAACGTCCTGACTTTC	CASSLGVGPGANVLTF
.	TRBV6-6	.	TRBJ1-1	TGTGCGCACCGGGACACACTGAACACTGAAGCTTTCTTT	CAHRDTLNTEAFF
.	TRBV6-5	.	TRBJ1-5	TGTGCCAGCAGTCCCGACCGGGTACAGCCCCAGCATTTT	CASSPDRVQPQHF
TRBD1	TRBV5-5	once	TRBJ1-2	TGTGCCAGCAGCTTGGTTGGGACAGGGGGAAGGGATGGCTACACCTTC	CASSLVGTGGRDGYTF
TRBD1	TRBV4-3	.	TRBJ2-1	TGCGCCAGCAGCCAAGATTGGGGGACAGGGCCCTACAATGAGCAGTTCTTC	CASSQDWGTGPYNEQFF
.	TRBV11-2	.	TRBJ1-3	TGTGCCACCCCTAAGGGGTCTGGAAACACCATATATTTT	CATPKGSGNTIYF
.	TRBV10-3	.	TRBJ1-1	TGTGCCATCAGTGCCGCAATGAACACTGAAGCTTTCTTT	CAISAAMNTEAFF
.	TRBV5-4	.	TRBJ2-1	TGTGCCAGCAGCTTGGTGGGAGTTGGAGATGAGCAGTTCTTC	CASSLVGVGDEQFF
TRBD2	TRBV28	.	TRBJ2-1	TGTGCCAGCCTAGCGGCGACCAATGAGCAGTTCTTC	CASLAATNEQFF
.	TRBV6-5	.	TRBJ2-7	TGTGCCAGCTCCAGGGTCGGCAGATCCTACGAGCAGTACTTC	CASSRVGRSYEQYF
.	TRBV25-1	.	TRBJ2-4	TGTGCCAGCAGTCCGTCTATAGCCAAAAACATTCAGTACTTC	CASSPSIAKNIQYF
TRBD2	TRBV6-5	.	TRBJ2-7	TGTGCCAGCAGCAGAGGACTAGCGGGAGTGGGCGAGCAGTACTTC	CASSRGLAGVGEQYF
.	TRBV18	.	TRBJ1-4	TGTGCCAGCTCTTGGAAGGCCGGTAATGAAAAACTGTTTTTT	CASSWKAGNEKLFF
TRBD2	TRBV19	.	TRBJ2-1	TGTGCCAGTAAGGCACTAGCGGGAGTGGGGAATGAGCAGTTCTTC	CASKALAGVGNEQFF
TRBD1	TRBV18	few	TRBJ1-2	TGTGCCAGCTCACTGGGGACAGATTCTCAGGGCTACACCTTC	CASSLGTDSQGYTF
.	TRBV5-1	once	TRBJ2-5	TGCGCCAGCAGTGGGCAGGGAGAGACCCAGTACTTC	CASSGQGETQYF
TRBD1	TRBV11-2	.	TRBJ2-5	TGTGCCAGCAGCTTAGGGGGTGCCCGACAGGGTGGGAAGACCCAGTACTTC	CASSLGGARQGGKTQYF
TRBD2	TRBV19	.	TRBJ2-2	TGTGCCACAAAAGAGGCGGGAGGGCTGAACGGGGAGCTGTTTTTT	CATKEAGGLNGELFF
TRBD2	TRBV5-6	once	TRBJ2-7	TGTGCCAGCAGCTCCGGACTAGCGGGAGAAGAGCAGTACTTC	CASSSGLAGEEQYF
.	TRBV7-2	.	TRBJ2-2	TGTGCCAGCAGCTTAGTTCACACCGGGGAGCTGTTTTTT	CASSLVHTGELFF
TRBD2	TRBV7-9	.	TRBJ2-7	TGTGCCAGCAGCCAGGATAGGACTAGCGGGAGGGCCAAGTTCTACGAGCAGTACTTC	CASSQDRTSGRAKFYEQYF
.	TRBV10-3	.	TRBJ1-5	TGTGCCATCAGTGAGTCGACGGCGGTGGCAGGGGCGCAGCATTTT	CAISESTAVAGAQHF
.	TRBV7-9	.	TRBJ2-7	TGTGCCAGCAGCGGAGCCCCTTCCTACGAGCAGTACTTC	CASSGAPSYEQYF
.	TRBV28	.	TRBJ2-2	TGTGCCAGCAGTCCTATGGGGTACGGACTCACCGGGGAGCTGTTTTTT	CASSPMGYGLTGELFF
.	TRBV28	.	TRBJ2-6	TGTGCCAGCAAGACTGGGGCCAACGTCCTGACTTTC	CASKTGANVLTF
TRBD1	TRBV7-2	.	TRBJ1-2	TGTGCCAGCAGCTTTTTACCGGGACAGGGGAGGGATGGCTACACCTTC	CASSFLPGQGRDGYTF
.	TRBV19	.	TRBJ1-5	TGTGCCAGTAGTATAGGAACAGTTGGGAATCAGCCCCAGCATTTT	CASSIGTVGNQPQHF
.	TRBV6-5	.	TRBJ2-7	TGTGCCAGCAGTTACTTGTACAGCGCAAGAGGGGAGCAGTACTTC	CASSYLYSARGEQYF
.	TRBV28	.	TRBJ2-7	TGTGCCAGCAGTTTAGTGGGGGTCTACGAGCAGTACTTC	CASSLVGVYEQYF
.	TRBV5-1	.	TRBJ1-4	TGCGCCAGCAGCTTAGGTCTACCTAATGAAAAACTGTTTTTT	CASSLGLPNEKLFF
.	TRBV6-6	.	TRBJ2-7	TGTGCCAGCAGAACTAATGACAGGGCGGGGCACGAGCAGTACTTC	CASRTNDRAGHEQYF
.	TRBV5-4	.	TRBJ1-1	TGTGCCAGCAGCTTGGACCAGGGTGGGACCACTGAAGCTTTCTTT	CASSLDQGGTTEAFF
.	TRBV30	.	TRBJ2-7	TGTGCCTGGAGTATTCGCAGGGGCGGGACCTACGAGCAGTACTTC	CAWSIRRGGTYEQYF
TRBD2	TRBV5-4	.	TRBJ2-3	TGTGCCAGCAGCCAAACAAGCTTAGCGGGAGCCCCTTCCCGGTATTTT	CASSQTSLAGAPSRYF
TRBD1	TRBV2	.	TRBJ1-1	TGTGCCAGCAGTGAGACAGGGTTTGAAGACACTGAAGCTTTCTTT	CASSETGFEDTEAFF
.	TRBV28	once	TRBJ2-2	TGTGCCAGCTCCCGGGCGGGGATAAGCCGGGAGCTGTTTTTT	CASSRAGISRELFF
.	TRBV5-1	few	TRBJ2-2	TGCGCCAGCAGCTTGGTAGCAGGCGTGTGGCCCGGGGAGCTGTTTTTT	CASSLVAGVWPGELFF